These T cell receptor beta chains were read from a single sample in a study of T cell responses to AZD1222 COVID-19 vaccine. Some clones are missing from TCRdb's copy, which holds only in-frame ones; the method was immunoSEQ multiplex PCR. The sample records over 150,000 clones, 80% to 90% being singletons. The starting material was peripheral blood, obtained on day 0 of AZD1222 vaccination. These receptors were taken from an adult in good health. Each CDR3 is given with its conserved first and last residue. D genes are given only for firm matches. Only part of the rows carry a size: once, few, many, or a class if the clone is expanded.

D: -
V: TRBV11-1
size: -
J: TRBJ2-5
CDR3: CASSTDPGLGGETQYF
DNA: TGTGCCAGCAGCACTGACCCGGGACTCGGGGGAGAGACCCAGTACTTC

D: -
V: TRBV10-2
size: -
J: TRBJ1-4
CDR3: CASSEYTWANEKLFF
DNA: TGCGCCAGCAGTGAGTACACTTGGGCTAATGAAAAACTGTTTTTT

D: -
V: TRBV20-1
size: -
J: TRBJ2-7
CDR3: CSASSLASLSYEQYF
DNA: TGCAGTGCTAGTAGTTTGGCCTCTCTCTCCTACGAGCAGTACTTC

D: -
V: TRBV3-1/TRBV3-2
size: -
J: TRBJ1-1
CDR3: CASSPMHMNTEAFF
DNA: TGTGCCAGCAGTCCCATGCACATGAACACTGAAGCTTTCTTT

D: TRBD1
V: TRBV7-3
size: -
J: TRBJ2-3
CDR3: CASSLKVGTGMRPDTQYF
DNA: TGTGCCAGCAGCTTAAAGGTCGGGACAGGAATGAGGCCAGATACGCAGTATTTT

D: TRBD1
V: TRBV4-2
size: -
J: TRBJ1-1
CDR3: CASSQPPGQGPQAFF
DNA: TGTGCCAGCAGCCAGCCGCCGGGACAGGGTCCTCAAGCTTTCTTT

D: TRBD1
V: TRBV7-2
size: -
J: TRBJ1-4
CDR3: CASSLGPTGALREKLFF
DNA: TGTGCCAGCAGCTTAGGTCCGACAGGGGCTTTGAGGGAAAAACTGTTTTTT

D: -
V: TRBV14
size: once
J: TRBJ2-3
CDR3: CASSQVVGPDTQYF
DNA: TGTGCCAGCAGCCAGGTTGTTGGGCCAGATACGCAGTATTTT

D: -
V: TRBV6-5
size: -
J: TRBJ1-6
CDR3: CATSTEPLHF
DNA: TGTGCCACCTCGACAGAACCCCTCCACTTT

D: -
V: TRBV11-2
size: -
J: TRBJ1-4
CDR3: CASSSSATNEKLFF
DNA: TGTGCCAGCAGCTCTTCCGCCACTAATGAAAAACTGTTTTTT

D: -
V: TRBV6-5
size: once
J: TRBJ1-6
CDR3: CASSQQGIADSPLHF
DNA: TGTGCCAGCAGTCAACAGGGAATTGCCGATTCACCCCTCCACTTT

D: -
V: TRBV28
size: -
J: TRBJ2-4
CDR3: CASSSVGIAKNIQYF
DNA: TGTGCCAGCAGTTCCGTGGGGATAGCCAAAAACATTCAGTACTTC

D: -
V: TRBV6-1
size: -
J: TRBJ2-2
CDR3: CASSEAVRPGSGELFF
DNA: TGTGCCAGCAGTGAAGCGGTGCGGCCAGGATCCGGGGAGCTGTTTTTT

D: -
V: TRBV7-2
size: -
J: TRBJ2-7
CDR3: CASSFVRFYEQYF
DNA: TGTGCCAGCAGCTTTGTCCGGTTCTACGAGCAGTACTTC